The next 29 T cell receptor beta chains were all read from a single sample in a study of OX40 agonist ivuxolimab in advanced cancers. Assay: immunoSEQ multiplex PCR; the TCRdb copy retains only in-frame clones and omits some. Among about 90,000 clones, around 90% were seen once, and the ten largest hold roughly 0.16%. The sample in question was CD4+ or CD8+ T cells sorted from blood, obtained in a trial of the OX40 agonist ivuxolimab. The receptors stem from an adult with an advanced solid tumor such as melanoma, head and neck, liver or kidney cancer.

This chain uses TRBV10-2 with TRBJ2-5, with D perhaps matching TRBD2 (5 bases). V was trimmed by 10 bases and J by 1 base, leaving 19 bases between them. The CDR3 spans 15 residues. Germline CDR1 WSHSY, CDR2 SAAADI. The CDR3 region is CATKKEVASQETQYF. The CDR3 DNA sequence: TGCGCCACAAAGAAGGAGGTAGCGTCCCAAGAGACCCAGTACTTC.

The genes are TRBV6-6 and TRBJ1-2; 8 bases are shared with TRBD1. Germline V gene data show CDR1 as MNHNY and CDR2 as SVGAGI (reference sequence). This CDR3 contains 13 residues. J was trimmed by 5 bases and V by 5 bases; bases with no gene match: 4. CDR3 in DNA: TGTGCCAGCAGTGATACAGGGGGGTATGGCTACACCTTC. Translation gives CASSDTGGYGYTF.

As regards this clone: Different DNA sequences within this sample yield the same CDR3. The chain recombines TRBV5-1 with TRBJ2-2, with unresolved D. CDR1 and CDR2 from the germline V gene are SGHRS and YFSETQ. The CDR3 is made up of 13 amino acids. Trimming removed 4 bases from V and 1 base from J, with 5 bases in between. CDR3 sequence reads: CASSLKNTGELFF. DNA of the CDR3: TGCGCCAGCAGCCTCAAGAACACCGGGGAGCTGTTTTTT.

The CDR3 reads CASSPGSSYNSPLHF. CDR3 nucleotide sequence: TGCGCCAGCAGTCCAGGTAGCTCCTATAATTCACCCCTCCACTTT. The chain combines TRBV5-1 with TRBJ1-6, with D unresolved. The germline gives CDR1 SGHRS, CDR2 YFSETQ. This CDR3 has 15 amino acids. V lost 5 bases to trimming and J lost 0 bases, with 9 bases between them.

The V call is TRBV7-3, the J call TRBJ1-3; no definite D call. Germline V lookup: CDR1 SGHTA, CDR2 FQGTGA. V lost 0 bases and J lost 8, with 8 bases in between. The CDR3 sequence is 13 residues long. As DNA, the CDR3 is TGTGCCAGCAGCTTAACTGGGAGGGACACCATATATTTT. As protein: CASSLTGRDTIYF.

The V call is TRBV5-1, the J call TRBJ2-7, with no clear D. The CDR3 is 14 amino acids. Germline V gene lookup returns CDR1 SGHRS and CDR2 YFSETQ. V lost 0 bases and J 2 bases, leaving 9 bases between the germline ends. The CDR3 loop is CASSLAGRTYEQYF. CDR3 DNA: TGCGCCAGCAGCTTGGCCGGCAGGACCTACGAGCAGTACTTC. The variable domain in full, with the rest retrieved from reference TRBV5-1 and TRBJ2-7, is KAGVTQTPRYLIKTRGQQVTLSCSPISGHRSVSWYQQTPGQGLQFLFEYFSETQRNKGNFPGRFSGRQFSNSRSEMNVSTLELGDSALYLCASSLAGRTYEQYFGPGTRLTVT.

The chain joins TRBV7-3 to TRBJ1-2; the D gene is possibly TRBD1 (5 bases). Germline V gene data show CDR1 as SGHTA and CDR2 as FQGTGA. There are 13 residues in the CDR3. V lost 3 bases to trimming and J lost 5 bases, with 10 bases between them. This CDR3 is CASSLDGTYGYTF. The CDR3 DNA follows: TGTGCCAGCAGCTTGGACGGGACGTATGGCTACACCTTC.

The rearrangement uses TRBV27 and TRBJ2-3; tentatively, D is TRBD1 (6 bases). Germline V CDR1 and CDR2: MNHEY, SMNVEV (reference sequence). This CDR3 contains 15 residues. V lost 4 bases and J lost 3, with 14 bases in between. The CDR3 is CASSSTGQPTDTQYF. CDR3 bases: TGTGCCAGCAGTTCCACGGGACAACCTACAGATACGCAGTATTTT.

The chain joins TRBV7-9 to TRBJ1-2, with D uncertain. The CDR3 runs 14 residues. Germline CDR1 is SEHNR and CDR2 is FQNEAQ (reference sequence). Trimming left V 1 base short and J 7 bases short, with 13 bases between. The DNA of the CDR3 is TGTGCCAGCAGCTTAGTTGGCGTCACCAGTGGCTACACCTTC. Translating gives CASSLVGVTSGYTF.

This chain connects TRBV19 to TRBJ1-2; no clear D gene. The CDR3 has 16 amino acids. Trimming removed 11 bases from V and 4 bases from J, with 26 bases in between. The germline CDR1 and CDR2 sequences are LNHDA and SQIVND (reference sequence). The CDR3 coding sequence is TGTGCCTCAAAGTTGGCCGCAGGCTCGAACACCTATGGCTACACCTTC. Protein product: CASKLAAGSNTYGYTF.

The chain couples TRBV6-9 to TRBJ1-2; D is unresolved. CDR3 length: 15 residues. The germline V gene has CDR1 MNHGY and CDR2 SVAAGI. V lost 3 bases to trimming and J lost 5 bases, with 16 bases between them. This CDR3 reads CASSYDHSRNYGYTF. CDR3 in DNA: TGTGCCAGCAGTTACGATCACTCTAGAAATTATGGCTACACCTTC.

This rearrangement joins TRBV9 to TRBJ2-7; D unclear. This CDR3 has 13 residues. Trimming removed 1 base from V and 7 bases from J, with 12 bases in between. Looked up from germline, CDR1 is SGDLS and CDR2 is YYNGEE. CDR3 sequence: CASSVQVGYEQYF. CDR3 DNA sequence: TGTGCCAGCAGCGTACAGGTCGGATATGAGCAGTACTTC.

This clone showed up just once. CDR3 sequence: CASSPDGGNEKLFF. Written as DNA, the CDR3 is TGTGCCAGTAGTCCGGACGGGGGGAATGAAAAACTGTTTTTT. This rearrangement joins TRBV19 to TRBJ1-4, with a tentative D call TRBD1 (5 bases). CDR1 is LNHDA, CDR2 SQIVND, per germline (reference sequence). The CDR3 contains 14 residues. V dropped 5 bases and J dropped 5 bases, with 12 bases sitting between them.

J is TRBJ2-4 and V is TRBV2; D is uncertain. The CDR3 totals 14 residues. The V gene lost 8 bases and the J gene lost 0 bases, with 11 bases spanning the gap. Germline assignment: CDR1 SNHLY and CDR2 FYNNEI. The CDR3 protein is CASLATIAKNIQYF. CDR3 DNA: TGTGCCAGCCTCGCCACAATAGCCAAAAACATTCAGTACTTC.

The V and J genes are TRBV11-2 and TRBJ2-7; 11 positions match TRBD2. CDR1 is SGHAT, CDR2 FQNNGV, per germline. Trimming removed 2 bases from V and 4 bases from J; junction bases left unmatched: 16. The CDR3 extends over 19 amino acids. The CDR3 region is CASSLSARVGTSGVYEQYF. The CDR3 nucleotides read TGTGCCAGCAGCTTATCGGCCAGGGTGGGGACTAGCGGTGTTTACGAGCAGTACTTC.

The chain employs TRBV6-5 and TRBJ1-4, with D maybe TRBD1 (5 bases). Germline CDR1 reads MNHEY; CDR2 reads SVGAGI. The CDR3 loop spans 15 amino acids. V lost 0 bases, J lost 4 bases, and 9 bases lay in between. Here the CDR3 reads CASSYSTADNEKLFF. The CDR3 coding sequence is TGTGCCAGCAGTTACTCGACAGCAGATAATGAAAAACTGTTTTTT.

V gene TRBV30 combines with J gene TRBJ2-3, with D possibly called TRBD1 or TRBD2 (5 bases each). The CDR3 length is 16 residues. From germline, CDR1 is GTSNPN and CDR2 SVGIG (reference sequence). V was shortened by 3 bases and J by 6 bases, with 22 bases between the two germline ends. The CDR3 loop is CAWSVPSTTGRDTQYF. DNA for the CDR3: TGTGCCTGGAGCGTACCTAGTACGACGGGGCGGGATACGCAGTATTTT.

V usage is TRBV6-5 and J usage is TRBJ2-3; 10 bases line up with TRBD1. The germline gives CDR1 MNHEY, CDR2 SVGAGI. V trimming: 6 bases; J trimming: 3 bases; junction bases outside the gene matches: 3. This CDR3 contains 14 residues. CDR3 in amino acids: CASSDRGRTDTQYF. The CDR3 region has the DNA TGTGCCAGCAGCGACAGGGGGCGGACAGATACGCAGTATTTT.

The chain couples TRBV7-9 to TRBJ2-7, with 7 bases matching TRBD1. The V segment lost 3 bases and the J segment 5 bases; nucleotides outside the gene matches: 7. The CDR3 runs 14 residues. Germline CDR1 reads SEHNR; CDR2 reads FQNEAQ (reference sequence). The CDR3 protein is CASSFDRDFDEQYF. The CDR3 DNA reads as TGTGCCAGCAGCTTTGACAGGGATTTTGACGAGCAGTACTTC.

The CDR3 is CASSQLPGLAGGIYNEQFF. The CDR3 DNA follows: TGTGCCAGCAGCCAATTACCGGGACTAGCGGGGGGAATTTACAATGAGCAGTTCTTC. The chain is built from TRBV14 and TRBJ2-1, with 15 bases matching TRBD2. CDR1 SGHDN and CDR2 FVKESK come from the germline V gene. The CDR3 consists of 19 residues. The ends lost 2 bases at V and 4 bases at J; junction bases unmatched: 9.

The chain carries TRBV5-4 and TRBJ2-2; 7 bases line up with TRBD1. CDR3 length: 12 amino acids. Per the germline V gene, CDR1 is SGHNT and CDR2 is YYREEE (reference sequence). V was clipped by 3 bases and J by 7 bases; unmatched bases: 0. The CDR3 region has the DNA TGTGCCAGCAGCTCAGGGGGCGGGGAGCTGTTTTTT. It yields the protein CASSSGGGELFF.

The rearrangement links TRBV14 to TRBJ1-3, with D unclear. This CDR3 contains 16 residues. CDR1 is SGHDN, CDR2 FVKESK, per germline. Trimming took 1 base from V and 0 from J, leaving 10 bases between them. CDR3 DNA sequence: TGTGCCAGCAGCCAAGGAATGAGGAGCTCTGGAAACACCATATATTTT. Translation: CASSQGMRSSGNTIYF.

The CDR3 region has the DNA TGCGCCAGCAGCTTTACAGGATCTAGCGGTTCCTACAATGAGCAGTTCTTC. Protein: CASSFTGSSGSYNEQFF. This chain uses TRBV5-1 with TRBJ2-1; 7 positions match TRBD2. Germline V gene sequence: CDR1 SGHRS, CDR2 YFSETQ. V lost 2 bases to trimming and J lost 1 base; unmatched junction nucleotides: 9. The CDR3 length is 17 residues.

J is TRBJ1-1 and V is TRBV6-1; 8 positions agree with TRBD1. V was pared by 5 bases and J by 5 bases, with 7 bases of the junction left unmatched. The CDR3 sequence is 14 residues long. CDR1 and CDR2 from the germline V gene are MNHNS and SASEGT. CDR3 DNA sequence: TGTGCCAGCAGTTCGGCAGGGGGCAATACTGAAGCTTTCTTT. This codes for CASSSAGGNTEAFF.

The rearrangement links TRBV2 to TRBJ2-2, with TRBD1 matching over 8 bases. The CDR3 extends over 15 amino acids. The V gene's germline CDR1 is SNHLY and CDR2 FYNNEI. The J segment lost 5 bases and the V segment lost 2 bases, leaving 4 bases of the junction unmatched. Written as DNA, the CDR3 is TGTGCCAGCAGTGAACTAACAGGGGGGACCGGGGAGCTGTTTTTT. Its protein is CASSELTGGTGELFF.

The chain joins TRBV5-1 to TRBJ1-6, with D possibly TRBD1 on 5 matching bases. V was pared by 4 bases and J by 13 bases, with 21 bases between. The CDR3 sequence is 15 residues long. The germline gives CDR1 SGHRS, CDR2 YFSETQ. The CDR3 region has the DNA TGCGCCAGCAGCCCGGACGGGACTGGGGTCTTTCCCCTCCACTTT. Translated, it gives CASSPDGTGVFPLHF.

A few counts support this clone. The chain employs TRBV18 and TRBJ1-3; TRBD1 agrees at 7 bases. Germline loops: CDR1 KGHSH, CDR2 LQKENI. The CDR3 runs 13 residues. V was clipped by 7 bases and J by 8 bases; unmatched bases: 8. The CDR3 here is CASFGGTVDTIYF. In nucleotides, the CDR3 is TGTGCCAGCTTTGGCGGGACAGTGGACACCATATATTTT.

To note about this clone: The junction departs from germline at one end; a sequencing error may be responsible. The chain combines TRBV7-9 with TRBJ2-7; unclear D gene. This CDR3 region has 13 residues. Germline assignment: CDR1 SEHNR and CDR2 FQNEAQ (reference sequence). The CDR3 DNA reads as TGTGCCAGCAGCGCCTTGGGGTCCTCCGAGCAGTACTTC. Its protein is CASSALGSSEQYF.

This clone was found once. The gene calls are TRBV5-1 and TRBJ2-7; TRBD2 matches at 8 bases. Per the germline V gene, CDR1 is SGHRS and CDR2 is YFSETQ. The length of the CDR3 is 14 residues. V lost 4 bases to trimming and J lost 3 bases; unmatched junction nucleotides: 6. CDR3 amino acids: CASSGALAGYEQYF. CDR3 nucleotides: TGCGCCAGCAGCGGGGCCCTAGCGGGCTACGAGCAGTACTTC.